Following are 3 T cell receptor beta chains from one sample sequenced in a study of blood T cell repertoires in COVID-19. The data were produced by immunoSEQ multiplex PCR, yet TCRdb's version contains in-frame clones alone and is incomplete. This table holds about 260,000 clones, about 85% found once. The source material was peripheral blood. The receptors derive from a man aged 55 to 70 who had recovered from COVID-19.

Only a few counts were recorded for this clone. V usage is TRBV24-1 and J usage is TRBJ1-1, with a possible D match to TRBD1 (5 bases). Trimming left V 5 bases short and J 4 bases short, with 10 bases between. Germline loops: CDR1 KGHDR, CDR2 SFDVKD. The CDR3 is made up of 13 amino acids. The DNA for the CDR3 is TGTGCCACCAGTGGCGGGGGTATCACTGAAGCTTTCTTT. Its translation is CATSGGGITEAFF.

J is TRBJ2-5 and V is TRBV14; D is perhaps TRBD1 (5 bases). Germline-derived CDR1 and CDR2 are SGHDN and FVKESK. The CDR3 totals 13 residues. V shed 6 bases and J shed 2 bases, with 10 bases lying between them. CDR3 sequence (DNA): TGTGCCAGCAGGGAAGACAGTCAAGAGACCCAGTACTTC. It translates to CASREDSQETQYF.

The rearrangement links TRBV20-1 to TRBJ2-5; a possible D gene is TRBD1 (5 bases). CDR1 and CDR2 (germline): DFQATT, SNEGSKA (reference sequence). V was trimmed by 4 bases and J by 3 bases, leaving 6 bases between them. CDR3 length: 11 residues. CDR3 region: CSAIREETQYF. In nucleotides, the CDR3 is TGCAGTGCTATCAGGGAAGAGACCCAGTACTTC.